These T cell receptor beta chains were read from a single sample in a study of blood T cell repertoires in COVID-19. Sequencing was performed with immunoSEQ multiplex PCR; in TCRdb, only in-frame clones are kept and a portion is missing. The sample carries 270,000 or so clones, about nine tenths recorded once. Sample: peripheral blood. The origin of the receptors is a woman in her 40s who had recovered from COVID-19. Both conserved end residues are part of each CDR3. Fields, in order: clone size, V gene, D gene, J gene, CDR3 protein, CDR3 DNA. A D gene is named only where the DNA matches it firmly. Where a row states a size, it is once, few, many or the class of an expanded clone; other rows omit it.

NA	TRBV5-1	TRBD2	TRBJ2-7	CASSLRTSGNSYEQYF	TGCGCCAGCAGCTTGCGGACTAGCGGGAATAGCTACGAGCAGTACTTC
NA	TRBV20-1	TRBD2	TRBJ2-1	CSASWGSGTYNEQFF	TGCAGTGCTAGTTGGGGTAGCGGGACATACAATGAGCAGTTCTTC
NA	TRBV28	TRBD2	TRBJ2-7	CASSRTSGVYEQYF	TGTGCCAGCAGTCGGACTAGCGGAGTTTACGAGCAGTACTTC
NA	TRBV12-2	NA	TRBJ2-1	CASRSRDRRNEQFF	TGTGCAAGTCGCTCCCGGGACAGGCGGAATGAGCAGTTCTTC
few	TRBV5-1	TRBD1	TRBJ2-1	CASSYGTGVYNEQFF	TGCGCCAGCAGCTACGGGACAGGAGTCTACAATGAGCAGTTCTTC
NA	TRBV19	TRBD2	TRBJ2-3	CASSPPVGRELTDTQYF	TGTGCCAGTAGTCCCCCGGTGGGGCGGGAGCTTACAGATACGCAGTATTTT
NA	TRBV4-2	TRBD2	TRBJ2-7	CASSQDLPGGPYEQYF	TGTGCCAGCAGCCAAGATCTACCGGGAGGGCCCTACGAGCAGTACTTC
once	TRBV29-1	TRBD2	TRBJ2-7	CSVLAENPYEQYF	TGCAGCGTTCTAGCGGAAAACCCCTACGAGCAGTACTTC
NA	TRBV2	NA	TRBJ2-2	CASTNRDTGELFF	TGTGCCAGCACAAACAGGGACACCGGGGAGCTGTTTTTT
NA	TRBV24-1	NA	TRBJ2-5	CATSAEDGLGGGGTQYF	TGTGCCACCAGTGCCGAAGACGGACTAGGGGGTGGAGGGACCCAGTACTTC
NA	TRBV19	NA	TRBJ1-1	CASTKLWAGMNTEAFF	TGTGCCAGCACGAAGTTATGGGCGGGCATGAACACTGAAGCTTTCTTT
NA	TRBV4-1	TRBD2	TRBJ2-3	CASSQGLAGGTDTQYF	TGCGCCAGCAGCCAGGGACTAGCGGGAGGCACAGATACGCAGTATTTT
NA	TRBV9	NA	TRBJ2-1	CASSPPGVSYNEQFF	TGTGCCAGCAGTCCCCCAGGGGTTTCCTACAATGAGCAGTTCTTC
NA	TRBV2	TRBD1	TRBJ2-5	CASSARTGGETQYF	TGTGCCAGCAGTGCCCGGACAGGGGGGGAGACCCAGTACTTC
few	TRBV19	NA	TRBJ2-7	CASSPRTGVVAGDEQYF	TGTGCCAGTAGTCCGCGGACAGGGGTAGTAGCGGGAGACGAGCAGTACTTC
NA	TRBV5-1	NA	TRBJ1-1	CASSSDLGQSSSEAFF	TGCGCCAGCAGCTCTGACCTAGGACAGTCATCTTCCGAAGCTTTCTTT
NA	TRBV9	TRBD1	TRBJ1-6	CASSHGTDNSPLHF	TGTGCCAGCAGCCACGGGACAGATAATTCACCCCTCCACTTT
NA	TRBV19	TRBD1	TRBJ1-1	CASSTTGQLNTEAFF	TGTGCCAGTAGTACCACGGGACAGCTGAACACTGAAGCTTTCTTT
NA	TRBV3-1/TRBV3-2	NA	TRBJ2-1	CASSNRYNEQFF	TGTGCCAGCAGCAACAGGTACAATGAGCAGTTCTTC
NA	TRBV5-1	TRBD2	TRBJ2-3	CASSPLSGRAPSTDTQYF	TGCGCCAGCAGCCCACTTAGCGGGAGGGCCCCTAGCACAGATACGCAGTATTTT
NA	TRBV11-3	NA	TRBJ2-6	CASSLVAGANVLTF	TGTGCCAGCAGCTTAGTCGCTGGGGCCAACGTCCTGACTTTC
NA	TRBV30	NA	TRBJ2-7	CAWSVSLARIHEQYF	TGTGCCTGGAGTGTAAGTCTAGCGAGGATTCACGAGCAGTACTTC
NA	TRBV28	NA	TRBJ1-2	CASSFPSGTNYGYTF	TGTGCCAGCAGTTTCCCATCAGGGACTAACTATGGCTACACCTTC
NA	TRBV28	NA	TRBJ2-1	CASSLYRVLMDNEQFF	TGTGCCAGCAGTTTATACAGGGTTCTTATGGACAATGAGCAGTTCTTC
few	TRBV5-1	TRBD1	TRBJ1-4	CASRATGSPNEKLFF	TGCGCCAGCAGAGCGACAGGGAGCCCTAATGAAAAACTGTTTTTT
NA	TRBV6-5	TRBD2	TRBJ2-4	CASSSLGGIAKNIQYF	TGTGCCAGCAGTTCTCTCGGGGGGATAGCCAAAAACATTCAGTACTTC
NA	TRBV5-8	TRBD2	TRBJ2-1	CASGRLAGAKNEQFF	TGTGCCAGCGGGCGACTAGCGGGAGCGAAGAATGAGCAGTTCTTC
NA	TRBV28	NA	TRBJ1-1	CASTRGTGDTEAFF	TGTGCCAGCACCCGGGGAACCGGGGACACTGAAGCTTTCTTT
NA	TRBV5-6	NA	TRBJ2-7	CASSSYTGTLGEQYF	TGTGCCAGCAGCTCCTATACAGGGACCCTCGGGGAGCAGTACTTC
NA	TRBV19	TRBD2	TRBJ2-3	CASSSTHLGTSGRVRQYF	TGTGCCAGTAGTAGCACTCATCTCGGGACTAGCGGGAGGGTTAGGCAGTATTTT
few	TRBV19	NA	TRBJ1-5	CASKSVGFGQPQHF	TGTGCCAGCAAAAGCGTAGGTTTTGGTCAGCCCCAGCATTTT
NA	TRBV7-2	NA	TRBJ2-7	CASSPGAGLGTYEQYF	TGTGCCAGCAGCCCAGGGGCAGGGTTGGGAACCTACGAGCAGTACTTC
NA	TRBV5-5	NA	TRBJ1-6	CASSSTKMLVGSNSPLHF	TGTGCCAGCAGCTCGACGAAGATGCTAGTTGGGTCCAATTCACCCCTCCACTTT
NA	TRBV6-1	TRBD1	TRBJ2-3	CASSEAAGGWGTDTQYF	TGTGCCAGCAGTGAAGCGGCAGGGGGCTGGGGCACAGATACGCAGTATTTT
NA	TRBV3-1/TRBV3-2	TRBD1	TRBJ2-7	CASSQRQGDYEQYF	TGTGCCAGCAGCCAAAGACAGGGTGATTACGAGCAGTACTTC
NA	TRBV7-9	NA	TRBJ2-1	CASTGRLLTTHNEQFF	TGTGCCAGCACCGGACGTCTTTTGACTACACACAATGAGCAGTTCTTC
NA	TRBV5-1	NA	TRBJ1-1	CASRSTENTEAFF	TGCGCCAGCAGATCCACAGAGAACACTGAAGCTTTCTTT
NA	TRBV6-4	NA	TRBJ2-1	CASSPSAGSYNEQFF	TGTGCCAGCAGCCCTAGCGCCGGCTCCTACAATGAGCAGTTCTTC
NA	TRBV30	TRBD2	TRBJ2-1	CAWRRLAGGPHEQFF	TGTGCCTGGAGGCGCCTAGCGGGAGGACCCCATGAGCAGTTCTTC
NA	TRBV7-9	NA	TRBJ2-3	CASRSYGGDPRGDTQYF	TGTGCCAGCAGAAGCTATGGAGGGGACCCCCGGGGAGATACGCAGTATTTT
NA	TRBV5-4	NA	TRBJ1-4	CASSLGASEKLFF	TGTGCCAGCAGCTTGGGGGCCAGTGAAAAACTGTTTTTT
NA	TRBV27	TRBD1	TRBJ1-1	CASSPQGRHTEAFF	TGTGCCAGCAGCCCACAGGGGCGGCACACTGAAGCTTTCTTT
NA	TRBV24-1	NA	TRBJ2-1	CATSGTAGNEQFF	TGTGCCACCAGTGGTACGGCGGGAAATGAGCAGTTCTTC